What follows describes a single T cell receptor (beta chain). The sample comes from a study of blood T cell repertoires in COVID-19. This CDR3 spans 15 amino acids. Germline CDR1 is SGHTA and CDR2 is FQGTGA. V was shortened by 7 bases and J by 7 bases, with 22 bases between the two germline ends. Participants came from some 23 US areas, aged about 18 to 89 years. For recovered donors of Cohort 3, there were two negative PCRs, clearance, or symptom resolution. In the authors' workflow: Reference gene primer amplification gave nucleated cell count estimates. Sequencing was performed with immunoSEQ multiplex PCR; in TCRdb, only in-frame clones are kept and a portion is missing. The V and J calls and clone size come from that table; D and trimming were worked out from the DNA. The sample yields approximately 200,000 clones, roughly nine tenths seen once.

Sequenced sample: PBMCs or T cells enriched from blood (not recorded which). This sequence was found in a young man who had recovered from COVID-19. The V gene is TRBV7-3, the J gene TRBJ1-2; tentative D call: TRBD1 (6 bases). As DNA, the CDR3 is TGTGCCAGCACCTCCCTAAGCAGGGGATTTAGTGGCTACACCTTC. It specifies CASTSLSRGFSGYTF.